The T cell receptor beta chain under discussion was sequenced for a study of T cells in Graves' hyperthyroidism and ophthalmopathy. Whole-study results and caveats: Most thyroid clonotypes that were expanded above 0.001 also turned up in blood.

The CDR3 length is 14 residues. Trimming cost V 3 bases and J 4 bases; bases outside gene matches: 7. CDR1 and CDR2 (germline): SGHKS, YYEKEE (reference sequence). This clonotype was observed at least ten times. What it recognizes is unknown. Patients affected by ophthalmopathy presented a Clinical Activity Score of at least 3, a NOSPECS grade of at least 4, and disease duration below 3 months. Exclusion of patients followed from uncontrolled infection, other autoimmune disease, pregnancy or lactation. It was 8 to 10 ml of fresh peripheral blood that supplied the PBMCs. There were TCR beta CDR3 regions amplified from RNA transcripts. HTBI primers were used for first-round RT-PCR of the TCR CDR3. TCRdb recomputed calls from the multiplex PCR reads with MiXCR, one row per CDR3 protein. Here the sample spans 500,000 to 750,000 distinct CDR3 sequences, more than 13% being singletons.

This TCR derives from a woman aged 18-29 years with Graves' ophthalmopathy. Sequencing was performed on blood. The chain recombines TRBV5-5 with TRBJ2-7; 7 bases are shared with TRBD2. The CDR3 loop reads CASSSGGSGYEQYF. The CDR3 coding sequence is TGTGCCAGCAGCTCCGGGGGGTCTGGATACGAGCAGTACTTC.